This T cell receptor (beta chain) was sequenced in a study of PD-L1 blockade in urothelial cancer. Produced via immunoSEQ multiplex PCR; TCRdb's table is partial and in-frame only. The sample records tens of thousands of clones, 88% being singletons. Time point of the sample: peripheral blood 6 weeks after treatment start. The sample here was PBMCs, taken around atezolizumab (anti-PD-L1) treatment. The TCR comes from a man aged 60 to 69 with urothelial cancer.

DNA for the CDR3: TGCGCCAGCAAAGAGGGCACTGAAGCTTTCTTT. Translated: CASKEGTEAFF. J is TRBJ1-1 and V is TRBV10-2; D not certain. Between the trimmed V and J ends, which lost 7 bases and 4 bases, there was a span of 7 bases. Looked up from germline, CDR1 is WSHSY and CDR2 is SAAADI. The CDR3 is 11 residues long.